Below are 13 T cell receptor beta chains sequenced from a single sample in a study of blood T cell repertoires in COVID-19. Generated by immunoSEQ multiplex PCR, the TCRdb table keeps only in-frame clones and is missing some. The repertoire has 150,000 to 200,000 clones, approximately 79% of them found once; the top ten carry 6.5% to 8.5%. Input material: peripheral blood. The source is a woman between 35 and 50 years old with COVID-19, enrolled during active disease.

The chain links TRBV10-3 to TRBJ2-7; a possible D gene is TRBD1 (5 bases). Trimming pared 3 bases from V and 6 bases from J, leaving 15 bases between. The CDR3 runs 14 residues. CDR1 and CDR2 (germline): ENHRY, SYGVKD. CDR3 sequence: CAISDPGRGVEQYV. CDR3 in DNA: TGTGCCATCAGTGACCCCGGAAGGGGCGTCGAGCAGTACGTC.

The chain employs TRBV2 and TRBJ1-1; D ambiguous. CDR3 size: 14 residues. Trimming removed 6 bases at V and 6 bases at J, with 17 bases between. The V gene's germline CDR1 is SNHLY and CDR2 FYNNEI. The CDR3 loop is CASRQTVRYAEAFF. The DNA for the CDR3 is TGTGCCAGCAGGCAAACAGTGAGATACGCTGAAGCTTTCTTT.

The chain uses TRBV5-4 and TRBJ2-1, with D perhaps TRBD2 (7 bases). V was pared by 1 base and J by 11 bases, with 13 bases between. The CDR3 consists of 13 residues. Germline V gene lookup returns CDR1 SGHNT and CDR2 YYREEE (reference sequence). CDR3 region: CASSLPRGGKQFF. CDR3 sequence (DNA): TGTGCCAGCAGCTTGCCAAGGGGGGGTAAGCAGTTCTTC.

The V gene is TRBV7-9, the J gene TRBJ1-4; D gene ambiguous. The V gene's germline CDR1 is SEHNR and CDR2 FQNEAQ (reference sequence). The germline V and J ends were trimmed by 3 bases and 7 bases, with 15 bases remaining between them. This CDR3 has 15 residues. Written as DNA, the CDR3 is TGTGCCAGCAGCTTCCGAAGCCCGGGTAGTGAAAAACTGTTTTTT. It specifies CASSFRSPGSEKLFF.

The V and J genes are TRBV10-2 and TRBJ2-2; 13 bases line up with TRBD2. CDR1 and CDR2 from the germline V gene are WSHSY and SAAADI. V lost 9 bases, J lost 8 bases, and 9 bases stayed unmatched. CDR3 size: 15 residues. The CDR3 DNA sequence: TGCGCCAGTCGGACTAGCGGGGGCTCAGTGGGGGAGCTGTTTTTT. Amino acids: CASRTSGGSVGELFF.

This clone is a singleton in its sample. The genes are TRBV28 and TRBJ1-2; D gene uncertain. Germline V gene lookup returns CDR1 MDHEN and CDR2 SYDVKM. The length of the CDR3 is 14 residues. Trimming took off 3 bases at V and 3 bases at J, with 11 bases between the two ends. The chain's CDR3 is CASSFRGNHYGYTF. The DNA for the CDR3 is TGTGCCAGCAGTTTTAGAGGGAACCACTATGGCTACACCTTC.

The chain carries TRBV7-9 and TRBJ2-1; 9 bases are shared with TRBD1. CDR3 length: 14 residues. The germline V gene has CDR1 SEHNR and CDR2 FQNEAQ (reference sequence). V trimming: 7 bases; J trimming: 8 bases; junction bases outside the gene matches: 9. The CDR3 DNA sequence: TGTGCCAGCACACCGGGACAGGGAAAGGATGAGCAGTTCTTC. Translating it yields CASTPGQGKDEQFF.

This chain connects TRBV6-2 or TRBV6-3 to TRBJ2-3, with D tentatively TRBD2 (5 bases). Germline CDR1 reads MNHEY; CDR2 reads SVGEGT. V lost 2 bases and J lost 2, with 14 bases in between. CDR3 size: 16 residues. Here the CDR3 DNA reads TGTGCCAGCAGTTACGGGAGCCTACCACCCACAGATACGCAGTATTTT. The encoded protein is CASSYGSLPPTDTQYF.

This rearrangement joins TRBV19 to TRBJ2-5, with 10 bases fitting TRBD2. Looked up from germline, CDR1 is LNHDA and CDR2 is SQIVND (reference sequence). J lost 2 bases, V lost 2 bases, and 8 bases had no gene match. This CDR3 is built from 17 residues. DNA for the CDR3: TGTGCCAGTAGTATACAGGGAGGACTAGCGGTACAAGAGACCCAGTACTTC. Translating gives CASSIQGGLAVQETQYF.

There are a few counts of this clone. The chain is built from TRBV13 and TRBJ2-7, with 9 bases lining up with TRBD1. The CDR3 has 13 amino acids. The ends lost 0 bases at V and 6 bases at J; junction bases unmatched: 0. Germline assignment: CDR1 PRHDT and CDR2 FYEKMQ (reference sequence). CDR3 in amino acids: CASSLGTGGEQYV. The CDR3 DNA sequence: TGTGCCAGCAGCTTAGGGACAGGGGGCGAGCAGTACGTC.

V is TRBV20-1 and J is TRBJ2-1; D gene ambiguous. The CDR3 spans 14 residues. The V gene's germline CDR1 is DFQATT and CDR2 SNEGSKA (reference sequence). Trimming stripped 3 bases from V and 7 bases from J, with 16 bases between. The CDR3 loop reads CSASPRSDWNEQFF. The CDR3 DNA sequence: TGCAGTGCTAGTCCCCGGAGCGATTGGAATGAGCAGTTCTTC.

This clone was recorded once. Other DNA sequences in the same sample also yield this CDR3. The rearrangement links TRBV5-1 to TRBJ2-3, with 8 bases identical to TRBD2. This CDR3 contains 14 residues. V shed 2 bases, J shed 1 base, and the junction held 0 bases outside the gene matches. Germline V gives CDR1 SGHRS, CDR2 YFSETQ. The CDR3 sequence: CASSLAGGTDTQYF. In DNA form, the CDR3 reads TGCGCCAGCAGCTTAGCGGGAGGCACAGATACGCAGTATTTT.

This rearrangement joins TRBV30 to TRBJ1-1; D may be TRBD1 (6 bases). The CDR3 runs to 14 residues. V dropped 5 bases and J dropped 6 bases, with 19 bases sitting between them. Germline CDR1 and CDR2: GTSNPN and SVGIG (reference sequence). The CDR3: CAWFGGPLTPEAFF. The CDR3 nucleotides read TGTGCCTGGTTCGGGGGGCCGTTGACACCTGAAGCTTTCTTT.